Below are 3 T cell receptor beta chains sequenced from a single sample in a study of blood T cells in healthy people across ages. Combining a sample-barcoded 5' primer with a J-beta primer mix, a second PCR ran for roughly 7 to 11 cycles. TCRdb reprocessed the 5' RACE reads with MiXCR, giving one entry per CDR3 protein. Of hundreds of thousands of distinct CDR3 sequences in the sample, 55% to 75% were seen once. The sequenced material came from blood. The receptors were sampled from a man in his thirties or forties in good health.

The chain is built from TRBV11-2 and TRBJ1-1, with D uncertain. The germline gives CDR1 SGHAT, CDR2 FQNNGV. This CDR3 has 14 amino acids. V was pared by 1 base and J by 1 base, with 7 bases between. CDR3 sequence: CASSLGASNTEAFF. CDR3 coding DNA: TGTGCCAGCAGCTTAGGGGCCTCGAACACTGAAGCTTTCTTT.

This rearrangement joins TRBV7-2 to TRBJ2-7; D perhaps matches TRBD2 (6 bases). The CDR3 is 15 amino acids. Germline V gene lookup returns CDR1 SGHTA and CDR2 FQGNSA. The V end was cut by 1 base, the J end by 7 bases, with 17 bases between. The CDR3 is CASSLGGPRGNEQYF. In DNA form, the CDR3 reads TGTGCCAGCAGCTTAGGAGGCCCGCGGGGCAATGAGCAGTACTTC.

This sequence joins TRBV6-2 or TRBV6-3 and TRBJ2-3; TRBD1 might be the D (6 bases). Germline CDR1 MNHEY, CDR2 SVGEGT. V dropped 6 bases and J dropped 4 bases, with 17 bases sitting between them. CDR3 length: 15 amino acids. The DNA for the CDR3 is TGTGCCAGCAGAGTCAGGGACACCGTGGCAGATACGCAGTATTTT. This codes for CASRVRDTVADTQYF.